The clone carrying this T cell receptor beta chain was observed a few times. Its specificity is not known. ViraFEST assay sequencing came after antigen-specific CD4+ T cells were expanded with viral peptide pools. Investigators separated out CD4+ T cells once around eleven days of culture had passed. None of the vaccinated had previously contracted SARS-CoV-2, and their nucleocapsid antibodies tested negative. The culture medium for around 2 million PBMC per well included about 9.2 IU/ml IL-2 and 9.5 to 10 ug/ml peptides. Days 3 and 7 were when half the medium was replaced with IL-2 medium. The data were obtained in a study of vaccination effects on CD4 cells after COVID-19. Data came from immunoSEQ multiplex PCR; TCRdb stores just in-frame clones and leaves some out. The repertoire has approximately 74,000 clones, about four fifths of them found once; the top ten carry about 3.2%. The CDR3 totals 16 residues. The germline CDR1 and CDR2 sequences are MNHEY and SMNVEV (reference sequence). V was cut by 1 base and J by 3 bases, with 12 bases left in between.

Findings and limits, study-wide: Infection- and vaccine-induced clones contracted markedly late after vaccination. Common cold coronaviruses were cross-recognized by only 1 of 255 vaccine-induced clones in healthy vaccinees.

The chain joins TRBV27 to TRBJ1-4; a possible D gene is TRBD1 (5 bases). Sequencing used CD4+ T cells from PBMCs cultured with HCoV-NL63 spike peptides, obtained before COVID-19 vaccination. The TCR was taken from a human donor who received a COVID-19 vaccine. The CDR3 DNA follows: TGTGCCAGCAGTTTATTCGGCAGGGCCTCTAATGAAAAACTGTTTTTT. Translation gives CASSLFGRASNEKLFF.